These T cell receptor beta chains were read from a single sample in a study of T cell clones after liver transplantation. Libraries were prepared by immunoSEQ multiplex PCR; TCRdb keeps only in-frame clonotypes and omits some of them. Found here are more than 95,000 clones, approximately 78% of them singletons; the top ten hold around 0.97%. The sample in question was CD4+ T cells from blood, obtained before liver transplant. Receptor source: a human donor who received a liver transplant. Both conserved end residues are part of each CDR3. The order of the fields is J gene, D gene, clone size, V gene, CDR3 DNA, CDR3 protein. A D gene is named only where the DNA matches it firmly. Only some rows state a clone size, as once, few, many or a class for expanded clones.

j_gene: TRBJ2-6
d_gene: -
abundance: once
v_gene: TRBV7-2
CDR3nt: TGTGCCAGCAGCTGGGGACCGCCCGCGGGGGCCAACGTCCTGACTTTC
CDR3aa: CASSWGPPAGANVLTF

j_gene: TRBJ1-2
d_gene: -
abundance: -
v_gene: TRBV6-6
CDR3nt: TGTGCCAGCAGTTCTGACCAGGGGAACTATGGCTACACCTTC
CDR3aa: CASSSDQGNYGYTF

j_gene: TRBJ2-7
d_gene: TRBD1
abundance: -
v_gene: TRBV7-2
CDR3nt: TGTGCCAGCAGCCGAGATGGGACAGGGACGAAGCAGTACTTC
CDR3aa: CASSRDGTGTKQYF

j_gene: TRBJ1-1
d_gene: TRBD1
abundance: -
v_gene: TRBV4-1
CDR3nt: TGCGCCAGCAGCCAGACAGGGGGTGACACTGAAGCTTTCTTT
CDR3aa: CASSQTGGDTEAFF

j_gene: TRBJ2-7
d_gene: TRBD1
abundance: -
v_gene: TRBV5-1
CDR3nt: TGCGCCAGCAGCGGGACAGGGGTCCCCTACGAGCAGTACTTC
CDR3aa: CASSGTGVPYEQYF

j_gene: TRBJ2-6
d_gene: -
abundance: -
v_gene: TRBV27
CDR3nt: TGTGCCAGCAGTCTCACTTTGGACAGCAGCTCTGGGGCCAACGTCCTGACTTTC
CDR3aa: CASSLTLDSSSGANVLTF

j_gene: TRBJ1-1
d_gene: -
abundance: -
v_gene: TRBV7-6
CDR3nt: TGTGCCAGCAGCCTGACAGAAAACCCAGCTTTTGAAGCTTTCTTT
CDR3aa: CASSLTENPAFEAFF

j_gene: TRBJ1-5
d_gene: -
abundance: few
v_gene: TRBV19
CDR3nt: TGTGCCAGTAGTGCGGTGGAACGGAGCAATCAGCCCCAGCATTTT
CDR3aa: CASSAVERSNQPQHF

j_gene: TRBJ2-5
d_gene: TRBD1
abundance: -
v_gene: TRBV11-3
CDR3nt: TGTGCCAGCAGCTCAGGGACAGGGGGCAAAGAGACCCAGTACTTC
CDR3aa: CASSSGTGGKETQYF

j_gene: TRBJ2-5
d_gene: -
abundance: -
v_gene: TRBV5-6
CDR3nt: TGTGCCAGCAGCTTCGGGAAACTCCTGGAGACCCAGTACTTC
CDR3aa: CASSFGKLLETQYF